This T cell receptor (beta chain) was sequenced in a study of shared clonotypes between healthy human individuals. Study background: Per-donor plates numbered three CD4 naive, three CD4 memory, two CD8 naive and one CD8 memory.

Healthy and HIV-negative, the adult donors had no recent acute infections or vaccinations. The authors split each subset's genomic DNA evenly across several immunoSEQ plates. Study processing details: ImmunoSEQ output lacked quality scores and full-length reads, limiting matched filtering. Method: immunoSEQ multiplex PCR; TCRdb's copy keeps in-frame clones and lacks some. V and J calls plus clone size are reproduced from that table; the DNA served to infer D and trimming. The sample yields over 400,000 clones, about 96% seen once. This clone was recorded only once. CDR1 is SQVTM and CDR2 is ANQGSEA in the germline V gene. CDR3 size: 12 residues. The V end was cut by 6 bases, the J end by 3 bases, with 9 bases between.

The V and J genes are TRBV29-1 and TRBJ2-1; D is possibly TRBD1 (6 bases). The receptor was derived from a woman in her thirties in good health. The source material was naive CD4+ T cells sorted from blood. The subset was: CD45RA+ positively selected. CDR3 sequence reads: CSVKQGYNEQFF. Written as DNA, the CDR3 is TGCAGCGTCAAACAGGGCTACAATGAGCAGTTCTTC.